Following are 8 T cell receptor beta chains from one sample sequenced in a study of T cells in Graves' hyperthyroidism and ophthalmopathy. The investigators amplified TCR beta CDR3 regions from RNA transcripts. RT-PCR in the first round (using the HTBI primer set) targeted the TCR CDR3. TCRdb re-called the multiplex PCR reads through MiXCR, storing one row per CDR3 protein. Among about 640,000 distinct CDR3 sequences listed, around 21% were seen once. Sequencing was carried out using blood. The receptors come from a young man with Graves' ophthalmopathy.

Ten or more counts support this clonotype. The chain has TRBV18 and TRBJ2-5; D gene unclear. The CDR3 runs to 15 residues. The V end was cut by 1 base, the J end by 2 bases, with 11 bases between. Germline V gene lookup returns CDR1 KGHSH and CDR2 LQKENI. In DNA, the CDR3 is TGTGCCAGCTCACCACGGTTGCAAGGGCAAGAGACCCAGTACTTC. It encodes CASSPRLQGQETQYF.

This clonotype was recorded at least ten times. The chain couples TRBV30 to TRBJ2-7; maybe TRBD2 (6 bases). CDR1 is GTSNPN and CDR2 is SVGIG in the germline V gene (reference sequence). CDR3 length equals 12 residues. V lost 4 bases and J 2 bases, leaving 9 bases between the germline ends. As DNA, the CDR3 is TGTGCCTGGAAGGAGGGAACCTACGAGCAGTACTTC. It encodes CAWKEGTYEQYF.

This clonotype was seen repeatedly, ten times or more. The chain is built from TRBV11-2 and TRBJ1-1; the match to TRBD1 covers 7 bases. This CDR3 has 19 amino acids. Germline CDR1 SGHAT, CDR2 FQNNGV. V lost 1 base and J lost 4; bases outside the gene matches: 18. In nucleotides, the CDR3 is TGTGCCAGCAGCTTAGCCCTAGCCCGACAGGGATTGGTTGGCACTGAAGCTTTCTTT. This sequence encodes CASSLALARQGLVGTEAFF.

Ten or more counts support this clonotype. This sequence joins TRBV20-1 and TRBJ2-1; 7 bases match TRBD2. The CDR3 contains 15 residues. CDR1 is DFQATT and CDR2 is SNEGSKA in the germline V gene (reference sequence). The V segment lost 2 bases and the J segment 4 bases; nucleotides outside the gene matches: 8. CDR3 protein: CSARFPGLPYNEQFF. As DNA, the CDR3 is TGCAGTGCTAGATTTCCGGGACTACCTTACAATGAGCAGTTCTTC.

This chain links TRBV28 with TRBJ2-1; 7 nucleotides match TRBD2. The CDR3 consists of 15 residues. V was pared by 5 bases and J by 5 bases, with 9 bases of the junction left unmatched. Looked up from germline, CDR1 is MDHEN and CDR2 is SYDVKM. CDR3 loop: CASSRAGIRHNEQFF. CDR3 bases: TGTGCCAGCAGTCGAGCGGGAATCCGCCACAATGAGCAGTTCTTC.

This clonotype was seen more than once but under ten times. This chain joins TRBV20-1 and TRBJ1-1, with D perhaps TRBD1 (6 bases). The V end was cut by 6 bases, the J end by 7 bases, with 18 bases between. The CDR3 loop spans 13 amino acids. Germline lookup yields CDR1 DFQATT and CDR2 SNEGSKA (reference sequence). CDR3 in DNA: TGCAGTGCATCCAGGACAGCCAAAGGTGAAGCTTTCTTT. It translates to CSASRTAKGEAFF.

The chain recombines TRBV7-9 with TRBJ2-5, with D uncertain. This CDR3 has 17 amino acids. Germline assignment: CDR1 SEHNR and CDR2 FQNEAQ (reference sequence). V was cut by 4 bases and J by 4 bases, with 22 bases left in between. For the CDR3, the DNA is TGTGCCAGCAGCTCAACCTTAGAGGCCCCCGGGTCAGAGACCCAGTACTTC. It is translated as CASSSTLEAPGSETQYF.

This chain links TRBV28 with TRBJ2-1; 15 bases align to TRBD2. V shed 4 bases and J 2 bases; nucleotides not matched to a gene: 3. CDR3 length: 17 amino acids. Germline CDR1 MDHEN, CDR2 SYDVKM. In nucleotides, the CDR3 is TGTGCCAGCAGTTCTTGGACTAGCGGGAGGGCCTACAATGAGCAGTTCTTC. Its protein is CASSSWTSGRAYNEQFF.